Listed below are T cell receptor beta chains from one sample, sequenced in a study of T-cell memory formation after mild COVID-19. One entry per CDR3 protein, called by TCRdb with MiXCR from the 5' RACE reads. The sample holds some 100,000 distinct CDR3 sequences, 11% seen once. The specimen sequenced was PBMCs or a T cell subset sorted from them (not recorded which). Every receptor here comes from a man aged 18 to 30 who had mild COVID-19 (a few samples of this study predate the infection). Cell type and time point are not known. Both conserved end residues are part of each CDR3. Fields, in order: D gene, V gene, J gene, clone size, CDR3 DNA, CDR3 protein. D genes are given only for firm matches. For some rows the clone size is stated as once, few or many, or as a class when expanded; others skip it.

NA	TRBV29-1	TRBJ1-5	few	TGCAGCGCTCGACTTAAACAGGGAGGTAATCAGCCCCAGCATTTT	CSARLKQGGNQPQHF
NA	TRBV12-3/TRBV12-4	TRBJ1-1	few	TGTGCCAGCAGTCCCCCCCCTCTCGACAAGGGCGCTTTCTTT	CASSPPPLDKGAFF
NA	TRBV6-4	TRBJ1-2	few	TGTGCCAGCAGTGTAGACAGTGGATCTGAAGGCTACACCTTC	CASSVDSGSEGYTF
NA	TRBV4-3	TRBJ2-3	few	TGCGCCAGCAGCCAAGATCGTGGTCAGGGAGTATTGGATACGCAGTATTTT	CASSQDRGQGVLDTQYF
NA	TRBV12-3/TRBV12-4	TRBJ2-3	NA	TGTGCCAGCAGTCCCTCCCGGGCGCAGTATTTT	CASSPSRAQYF
TRBD1	TRBV28	TRBJ2-5	NA	TGTGCCAGCACCTACAGGGGGCGGTCAGAGACCCAGTACTTC	CASTYRGRSETQYF
TRBD1	TRBV7-4	TRBJ2-7	few	TGTGCCAGCAGCTCCCGGGACAGGGGTTCGGGAGGCTACGAGCAGTACTTC	CASSSRDRGSGGYEQYF
NA	TRBV7-6	TRBJ2-3	NA	TGTGCCAGCAGCCCAGATACGTTAAGAGGGTCCGATACGCAGTATTTT	CASSPDTLRGSDTQYF
TRBD2	TRBV4-1	TRBJ2-1	few	TGCGCCAGCAGCCAGAATACAGGACTAGCGGGGGAGCAGTTCTTC	CASSQNTGLAGEQFF
NA	TRBV20-1	TRBJ1-1	many	TGCAGTGCTAGAGATCCGGACAGAATCACTGAAGCTTTCTTT	CSARDPDRITEAFF
TRBD1	TRBV4-1	TRBJ1-4	few	TGCGCCAGCAGCCAAGATTCCCACAGGGGTAGTGAAAAACTGTTTTTT	CASSQDSHRGSEKLFF
NA	TRBV13	TRBJ1-3	NA	TGTGCCAGCAGCTTAGCAGGTTCTTTCTTCTCTGGAAACACCATATATTTT	CASSLAGSFFSGNTIYF
TRBD1	TRBV4-3	TRBJ1-2	NA	TGCGCCAGCAGCCCACAACAGGGGAACTATGGCTACACCTTC	CASSPQQGNYGYTF
TRBD2	TRBV4-3	TRBJ2-3	NA	TGCGCCAGCAAAGTAGCGGGGGGCCCAGATACGCAGTATTTT	CASKVAGGPDTQYF
TRBD1	TRBV7-9	TRBJ2-5	NA	TGTGCCAGCAGCTTAGGGACAGGGGGCATCGAGACCCAGTACTTC	CASSLGTGGIETQYF
NA	TRBV9	TRBJ1-1	NA	TGTGCCAGCAGCGTAGAGGGTAGGGTGAACACTGAAGCTTTCTTT	CASSVEGRVNTEAFF
NA	TRBV9	TRBJ2-3	NA	TGTGCCAGCAGCGGTCCCCGAAACACCAACACAGATACGCAGTATTTC	CASSGPRNTNTDTQYF
NA	TRBV12-3/TRBV12-4	TRBJ2-3	NA	TGTGCCAGCAGTACTACCCAGAGCGGGTCAGATACGCAGTATTTT	CASSTTQSGSDTQYF
NA	TRBV27	TRBJ2-6	once	TGTGCCAGCAGTTCAAGCTCCGGGGCCAACGTCCTGACTTTC	CASSSSSGANVLTF
TRBD2	TRBV11-3	TRBJ2-3	few	TGTGCCAGCAGCAAAGGGGCTAGCGGGGGAGATACGCAGTATTTT	CASSKGASGGDTQYF
NA	TRBV19	TRBJ1-5	NA	TGTGCCAGTAGTTCGGGTCAGCCCCAGCATTTT	CASSSGQPQHF
TRBD1	TRBV5-6	TRBJ2-1	NA	TGTGCCAGCAGCCCCCGGGACAGTTACAATGAGCAGTTCTTC	CASSPRDSYNEQFF
TRBD1	TRBV29-1	TRBJ2-7	NA	TGCAGCGTTGAAGATTCAACCGGGACAGGCCTCTACGAGCAGTACTTC	CSVEDSTGTGLYEQYF
NA	TRBV6-1	TRBJ2-4	NA	TGTGCCAGCAGCCACCACCCCCCCGGGGCAGCGAGACAGTACTTC	CASSHHPPGAARQYF
NA	TRBV28	TRBJ1-6	few	TGTGCCAGCAGCCCGGCAGGCTCACCCCTCCACTTT	CASSPAGSPLHF
NA	TRBV7-9	TRBJ2-7	NA	TGTGCCAGCAGCCAGGGCTCCTCCTACGGGCAGTACTTC	CASSQGSSYGQYF
TRBD2	TRBV5-6	TRBJ2-3	many	TGTGCCAGCAGCCGCCTCGGAGCGGGGGGTGGCACAGATACGCAGTATTTT	CASSRLGAGGGTDTQYF
TRBD2	TRBV7-9	TRBJ2-5	few	TGTGCCACCCTAGCGGGGGGTTATGAGACCCAGTACTTC	CATLAGGYETQYF
TRBD2	TRBV7-9	TRBJ2-7	few	TGTGCCAGCAGCCCAGGGGCTAGCGGGCCCGCCTACGAGCAGTACTTC	CASSPGASGPAYEQYF
NA	TRBV27	TRBJ2-4	few	TGTGCCAGCAGTCTAGGGGATCAGGCCAAAAACATTCAGTACTTC	CASSLGDQAKNIQYF
NA	TRBV24-1	TRBJ2-1	many	TGTGCCACCAGTGATCCCTCCCAGGGGTCTTTGGGGAATGAGCAGTTCTTC	CATSDPSQGSLGNEQFF
NA	TRBV29-1	TRBJ1-5	NA	TGCAGCGTTGAAGAAAGGGGCGAAGGGCAGCCCCAGCATTTT	CSVEERGEGQPQHF
NA	TRBV3-1	TRBJ2-7	once	TGTGCCAGCAGCCAAATGTGGAGGGCGCAGTACTTC	CASSQMWRAQYF
TRBD2	TRBV27	TRBJ2-1	once	TGTGCCAGCAGTCCCGGACTAGTTGTTGAGCAGTTCTTC	CASSPGLVVEQFF
TRBD1	TRBV9	TRBJ1-3	few	TGTGCCAGCAGCGACGCCCCAGGGGGTGTCGACTCTGGAAACACCATATATTTT	CASSDAPGGVDSGNTIYF
NA	TRBV7-9	TRBJ2-1	NA	TGTGCCAGCAGCATGACTCCCAATGAGCAGTTCTTC	CASSMTPNEQFF
NA	TRBV11-2	TRBJ2-1	few	TGTGCCAGCAGTCCCCCCGGGTCCGGTGGATACAATGAGCAGTTCTTC	CASSPPGSGGYNEQFF
NA	TRBV7-9	TRBJ1-4	few	TGTGCCAGCAGGAGCGATGAAAAACTGTTTTTT	CASRSDEKLFF
NA	TRBV30	TRBJ2-5	few	TGTGCCTGTACTGGTCAGGTGGAGACCCAGTACTTC	CACTGQVETQYF
NA	TRBV7-7	TRBJ2-1	NA	TGTGCCAGCAGCTCGTCCCAGGGGAGCTCCTACAATGAGCAGTTCTTC	CASSSSQGSSYNEQFF
NA	TRBV7-9	TRBJ1-4	few	TGTGCCAGCAGCTTTACCGGAACTAATGAAAAACTGTTTTTT	CASSFTGTNEKLFF
NA	TRBV7-9	TRBJ1-1	few	TGTGCCAGCAAACTACTGAATGACATGGACACTGAAGCTTTCTTT	CASKLLNDMDTEAFF
TRBD1	TRBV5-5	TRBJ2-7	NA	TGTGCCAGCAGCTGGGGACAGGGAGTTTCCTACGAGCAGTACTTC	CASSWGQGVSYEQYF
NA	TRBV4-3	TRBJ1-1	few	TGCGCCAGCAGCCAAGACCGACAGAACCTAATGAACACTGAAGCTTTCTTT	CASSQDRQNLMNTEAFF
NA	TRBV15	TRBJ2-3	NA	TGTGCCACCAGCAGAGAAGACAGAGCCACAGATACGCAGTATTTT	CATSREDRATDTQYF
NA	TRBV12-3/TRBV12-4	TRBJ1-1	NA	TGTGCCAGCAGTTTAGATCCTTGGACAGTGGAGAACACTGAAGCTTTCTTT	CASSLDPWTVENTEAFF
TRBD1	TRBV20-1	TRBJ2-7	many	TGCAGTGCTCCAGGAAGGACAGGGGGTCTCGAGCAGTACTTC	CSAPGRTGGLEQYF
NA	TRBV5-4	TRBJ1-2	few	TGTGCCAGCAGCCCCTGGGGACGCTATGGCTACACCTTC	CASSPWGRYGYTF
TRBD1	TRBV29-1	TRBJ1-5	NA	TGCAGCGTTTGGGACAGGGAGGAACAGCCCCAGCATTTT	CSVWDREEQPQHF
TRBD1	TRBV20-1	TRBJ1-5	many	TGCAGTGCTAGAGAACTGGGACAGGGGATTTATAGCAATCAGCCCCAGCATTTT	CSARELGQGIYSNQPQHF
TRBD1	TRBV7-9	TRBJ1-1	NA	TGTGCCAGCAGCTTAGGGACTCACAGGGGGCCGACGAACACTGAAGCTTTCTTT	CASSLGTHRGPTNTEAFF
TRBD2	TRBV10-3	TRBJ2-3	few	TGTGCCACCCTCAGCGGGGGCACAGATACGCAGTATTTT	CATLSGGTDTQYF
NA	TRBV6-5	TRBJ2-6	NA	TGTGCCAGCACCCCCCACCGGGACCCACGGGGCTCTGGGGCCAACGTCCTGACTTTC	CASTPHRDPRGSGANVLTF
NA	TRBV5-5	TRBJ1-5	many	TGTGCCAGCGGCGGGGGGCCGGGAAGCAATCAGCCCCAGCATTTT	CASGGGPGSNQPQHF